The 22 T cell receptor beta chains in this list originate from one sample, sequenced in a study of blood T cell repertoires in COVID-19. Clones were read by immunoSEQ multiplex PCR, and TCRdb kept only the in-frame ones, dropping some. The table lists approximately 54,000 clones, approximately 80% of them singletons. Input material: peripheral blood. These TCRs come from a woman aged 55-70 years with acute or convalescent COVID-19.

This chain connects TRBV5-8 to TRBJ1-1; 10 positions agree with TRBD1. Germline CDR1 and CDR2: SGHTS and YDEGEE. The CDR3 sequence is 14 residues long. The ends lost 7 bases at V and 4 bases at J; junction bases unmatched: 7. The DNA of the CDR3 is TGTGCCAGCGACGCGGGACAGGGGATCACTGAAGCTTTCTTT. It codes for CASDAGQGITEAFF. Variable domain in full (rest from reference TRBV5-8 and TRBJ1-1): EAGVTQSPTHLIKTRGQQATLRCSPISGHTSVYWYQQALGLGLQFLLWYDEGEERNRGNFPPRFSGRQFPNYSSELNVNALELEDSALYLCASDAGQGITEAFFGQGTRLTVV.

V gene TRBV9 combines with J gene TRBJ1-1, with 7 bases identical to TRBD1. Germline CDR1 is SGDLS and CDR2 is YYNGEE. Trimming took 3 bases from V and 8 from J; bases not matched to a gene: 7. This CDR3 contains 13 residues. CDR3 sequence reads: CASSAQWTGEAFF. In nucleotides, the CDR3 is TGTGCCAGCAGCGCCCAATGGACAGGAGAAGCTTTCTTT.

This sequence joins TRBV19 and TRBJ1-3; the D is unclear. The germline gives CDR1 LNHDA, CDR2 SQIVND (reference sequence). There are 15 residues in the CDR3. The ends were cut back, 7 bases at V and 0 bases at J, with 13 bases in the middle. CDR3 DNA: TGTGCCAGTACGAGGCAGAACTTCTCTGGAAACACCATATATTTT. Its translation is CASTRQNFSGNTIYF.

The chain is built from TRBV10-2 and TRBJ2-7; no clear D. V was cut by 3 bases and J by 3 bases, with 12 bases left in between. CDR1 is WSHSY, CDR2 SAAADI, per germline. The CDR3 is 14 residues long. In nucleotides, the CDR3 is TGCGCCAGCAGTGACTCAACAGACAACTACGAGCAGTACTTC. This codes for CASSDSTDNYEQYF.

The gene calls are TRBV15 and TRBJ1-4, with 7 bases that match TRBD1. This CDR3 contains 15 residues. After removal of 4 bases from V and 5 bases from J, the junction contained 7 bases not matched to a gene. Germline CDR1 and CDR2: LNHNV and YYDKDF (reference sequence). CDR3 nucleotide sequence: TGTGCCACCAGCAACTACAGGGGATCGAATGAAAAACTGTTTTTT. Its translation: CATSNYRGSNEKLFF.

The rearrangement uses TRBV7-3 and TRBJ2-6; tentatively, D is TRBD1 (5 bases). This CDR3 is built from 17 residues. From germline, CDR1 is SGHTA and CDR2 FQGTGA. The V end lost 4 bases, the J end lost 1 base, and 14 bases lay between the germline ends. The CDR3 DNA follows: TGTGCCAGCAGCTCCTCAGGGTTACGGTCTGGGGCCAACGTCCTGACTTTC. Protein product: CASSSSGLRSGANVLTF. The whole variable domain, filled in from reference TRBV7-3 and TRBJ2-6, reads GAGVSQTPSNKVTEKGKYVELRCDPISGHTALYWYRQSLGQGPEFLIYFQGTGAADDSGLPNDRFFAVRPEGSVSTLKIQRTERGDSAVYLCASSSSGLRSGANVLTFGAGSRLTVL.

The V call is TRBV7-2, the J call TRBJ2-2; 11 nucleotides align to TRBD1. CDR1 SGHTA and CDR2 FQGNSA come from the germline V gene. The CDR3 covers 16 residues. With V trimmed by 5 bases and J by 4 bases, 6 bases remained unmatched. CDR3 sequence: CASSARGQGGTGELFF. In DNA, the CDR3 is TGTGCCAGCAGCGCAAGGGGACAGGGGGGCACCGGGGAGCTGTTTTTT.

The sample holds one count of this clone. The rearrangement joins TRBV2 to TRBJ2-7; a weak D match, TRBD1 (5 bases). The CDR3 consists of 14 residues. V was pared by 9 bases and J by 5 bases, with 20 bases between. Germline V CDR1 and CDR2: SNHLY, FYNNEI. The CDR3 reads CAREPDLAGNEQYF. The CDR3 nucleotides read TGTGCCAGAGAACCCGACCTGGCAGGGAACGAGCAGTACTTC.

This chain links TRBV7-9 with TRBJ2-7; 7 nucleotides align to TRBD2. Germline assignment: CDR1 SEHNR and CDR2 FQNEAQ (reference sequence). V shed 5 bases and J 4 bases; nucleotides not matched to a gene: 17. The CDR3 length is 17 residues. The CDR3 is CASSRGRGSSSGYEQYF. The CDR3 coding sequence is TGTGCCAGCAGCCGAGGGCGGGGGTCTAGCTCGGGGTACGAGCAGTACTTC.

V usage is TRBV9 and J usage is TRBJ2-1, with D possibly matching TRBD2 (5 bases). The germline gives CDR1 SGDLS, CDR2 YYNGEE. This CDR3 spans 16 amino acids. Trimming removed 0 bases at V and 7 bases at J, with 17 bases between. The CDR3 nucleotides read TGTGCCAGCAGCGTAGGTCGGTCGGGGAGAGTTAATGAGCAGTTCTTC. Translated: CASSVGRSGRVNEQFF. Looking up the rest from reference TRBV9 and TRBJ2-1 gives the full variable domain: DSGVTQTPKHLITATGQRVTLRCSPRSGDLSVYWYQQSLDQGLQFLIQYYNGEERAKGNILERFSAQQFPDLHSELNLSSLELGDSALYFCASSVGRSGRVNEQFFGPGTRLTVL.

The chain recombines TRBV29-1 with TRBJ2-5; possibly TRBD2 for D (5 bases). With 6 bases removed from V and 5 bases from J, the gap between germline ends came to 13 bases. CDR1 and CDR2 (germline): SQVTM, ANQGSEA. There are 12 residues in the CDR3. The DNA of the CDR3 is TGCAGCGTCCCTGCAGGCGGGGAGACCCAGTACTTC. Translated, it gives CSVPAGGETQYF.

The chain has TRBV7-9 and TRBJ2-1; 8 bases are a match to TRBD2. The CDR3 is 16 residues long. With V trimmed by 3 bases and J by 7 bases, 11 bases remained unmatched. Germline V gene data show CDR1 as SEHNR and CDR2 as FQNEAQ (reference sequence). The CDR3 nucleotides read TGTGCCAGCAGCTTTTATACAAGCGGGAGTGTTAATGAGCAGTTCTTC. It yields the protein CASSFYTSGSVNEQFF.

This clone has more than one count but fewer than ten. This chain connects TRBV9 to TRBJ2-7; D perhaps matches TRBD2 (5 bases). The CDR3 is 18 residues long. V lost 0 bases and J lost 2, with 21 bases in between. The germline V gene encodes CDR1 SGDLS and CDR2 YYNGEE. The CDR3 sequence: CASSVGTSRADAAYEQYF. In DNA, the CDR3 is TGTGCCAGCAGCGTAGGGACCTCTAGAGCGGACGCCGCCTACGAGCAGTACTTC.

This clone was seen a few times. The chain couples TRBV6-5 to TRBJ1-4, with D perhaps TRBD1 (5 bases). This CDR3 region has 15 residues. V shed 6 bases and J shed 7 bases, with 18 bases lying between them. Germline V gene data show CDR1 as MNHEY and CDR2 as SVGAGI. CDR3 amino acids: CASRRPGSDAEKLFF. The CDR3 bases are TGTGCCAGCAGACGTCCAGGGTCGGATGCTGAAAAACTGTTTTTT.

The chain combines TRBV20-1 with TRBJ1-1; a possible D gene is TRBD1 (6 bases). Germline CDR1 is DFQATT and CDR2 is SNEGSKA (reference sequence). This CDR3 comprises 11 residues. The CDR3 here is CGGWGRTEAFF. DNA of the CDR3: TGCGGGGGTTGGGGGCGTACTGAAGCTTTCTTT.

This chain uses TRBV11-2 with TRBJ2-3; D might be TRBD2 (6 bases). Trimming pared 5 bases from V and 0 bases from J, leaving 15 bases between. Looked up from germline, CDR1 is SGHAT and CDR2 is FQNNGV. The CDR3 is 16 residues long. The CDR3 bases are TGTGCCAGCAGCCCCTTGGGAGGCCCTAGCACAGATACGCAGTATTTT. Translation: CASSPLGGPSTDTQYF.

This chain connects TRBV7-3 to TRBJ2-2, with 11 positions matching TRBD2. The CDR3 has 18 residues. V shed 5 bases and J 6 bases; nucleotides not matched to a gene: 14. Germline V lookup: CDR1 SGHTA, CDR2 FQGTGA. The CDR3 spells CASSPTVVAGGLAGELFF. The CDR3 nucleotides read TGTGCCAGCAGCCCCACCGTGGTAGCGGGGGGGCTGGCCGGGGAGCTGTTTTTT.

V usage is TRBV11-1 and J usage is TRBJ2-3; D not resolved. The CDR3 totals 12 residues. Between the trimmed V and J ends, which lost 3 bases and 5 bases, there was a span of 6 bases. The germline V gene encodes CDR1 SGHAT and CDR2 FQDESV (reference sequence). CDR3 in amino acids: CASSFSKDTQYF. For the CDR3, the DNA is TGTGCCAGCAGCTTTAGTAAAGATACGCAGTATTTT. Based on the CDR3 plus reference TRBV11-1 and TRBJ2-3, the full variable domain is EAEVAQSPRYKITEKSQAVAFWCDPISGHATLYWYRQILGQGPELLVQFQDESVVDDSQLPKDRFSAERLKGVDSTLKIQPAELGDSAMYLCASSFSKDTQYFGPGTRLTVL.

V gene TRBV29-1 combines with J gene TRBJ2-5, with D possibly matching TRBD1 (5 bases). V lost 7 bases to trimming and J lost 1 base, with 16 bases between them. The CDR3 covers 14 residues. Germline loops: CDR1 SQVTM, CDR2 ANQGSEA. CDR3 loop: CSGKQDTLQETQYF. The CDR3 DNA reads as TGCAGCGGGAAACAGGATACACTCCAAGAGACCCAGTACTTC. The full variable domain, its missing parts supplied by reference TRBV29-1 and TRBJ2-5, is SAVISQKPSRDICQRGTSLTIQCQVDSQVTMMFWYRQQPGQSLTLIATANQGSEATYESGFVIDKFPISRPNLTFSTLTVSNMSPEDSSIYLCSGKQDTLQETQYFGPGTRLLVL.

V gene TRBV4-1 combines with J gene TRBJ2-2; no definite D call. V lost 0 bases and J 1 base, leaving 6 bases between the germline ends. Germline V lookup: CDR1 MGHRA, CDR2 YSYEKL. The CDR3 is 15 amino acids. The CDR3 spells CASSQDDLNTGELFF. CDR3 coding DNA: TGCGCCAGCAGCCAAGACGACTTGAACACCGGGGAGCTGTTTTTT.

The gene calls are TRBV6-1 and TRBJ2-2; 8 positions agree with TRBD1. The junction had 7 bases not matched to a gene; V was cut back by 3 bases and J by 4 bases. CDR1 is MNHNS and CDR2 is SASEGT in the germline V gene. The CDR3 contains 16 residues. Written as DNA, the CDR3 is TGTGCCAGCAGTGAGGCAGGGGGCGTCAGCACCGGGGAGCTGTTTTTT. It translates to CASSEAGGVSTGELFF.

The J gene is TRBJ1-1, the V gene TRBV30; D is unresolved. Germline V gene lookup returns CDR1 GTSNPN and CDR2 SVGIG (reference sequence). The V gene lost 2 bases and the J gene lost 4 bases, with 17 bases spanning the gap. CDR3 length: 15 residues. CDR3: CAWSHRPGLTTEAFF. CDR3 nucleotide sequence: TGTGCCTGGAGTCATAGACCGGGGTTGACCACTGAAGCTTTCTTT.